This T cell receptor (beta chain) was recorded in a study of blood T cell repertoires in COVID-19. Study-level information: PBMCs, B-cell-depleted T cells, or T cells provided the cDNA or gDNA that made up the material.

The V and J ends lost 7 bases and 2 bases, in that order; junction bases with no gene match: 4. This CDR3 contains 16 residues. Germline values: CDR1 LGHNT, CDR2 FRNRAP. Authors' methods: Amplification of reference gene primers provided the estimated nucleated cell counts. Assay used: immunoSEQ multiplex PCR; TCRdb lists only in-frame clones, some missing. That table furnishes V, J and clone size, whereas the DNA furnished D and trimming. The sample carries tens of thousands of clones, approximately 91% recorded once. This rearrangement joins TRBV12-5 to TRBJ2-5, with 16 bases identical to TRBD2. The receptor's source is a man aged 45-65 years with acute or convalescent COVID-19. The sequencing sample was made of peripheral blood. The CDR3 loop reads CASVQGLAGGQETQYF. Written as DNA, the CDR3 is TGTGCTAGTGTCCAGGGACTAGCGGGGGGGCAAGAGACCCAGTACTTC. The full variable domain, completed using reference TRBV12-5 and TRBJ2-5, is DARVTQTPRHKVTEMGQEVTMRCQPILGHNTVFWYRQTMMQGLELLAYFRNRAPLDDSGMPKDRFSAEMPDATLATLKIQPSEPRDSAVYFCASVQGLAGGQETQYFGPGTRLLVL.